This T cell receptor beta chain was sequenced in a study of beta chain features in type 1 diabetes. Overall study findings and caveats: Patients with Type 1 diabetes showed moderately but significantly shorter TCRB CDR3s in all four CD4+ subsets.

This CDR3 contains 12 residues. Between the trimmed V and J ends, which lost 3 bases and 2 bases, there was a span of 5 bases. Looked up from germline, CDR1 is MDHEN and CDR2 is SYDVKM. The study reverse transcribed the entire isolated RNA, so it sequenced expressed TCRB transcripts. Clones were read by immunoSEQ multiplex PCR, and TCRdb kept only the in-frame ones, dropping some. The data show 150,000 or so clones, with 6.5% to 10% seen just once and approximately 0.54% held by the top ten. This clone was counted many times. Its antigen is unidentified. This same CDR3 is encoded by further DNA sequences in the sample.

This TCR came from a young woman with type 1 diabetes. Input material: central memory CD4+ T cells from blood. The chain employs TRBV28 and TRBJ2-7; weak D call: TRBD2 (5 bases). The CDR3 here is CASSLGAYEQYF. The CDR3 nucleotides read TGTGCCAGCAGTTTGGGAGCCTACGAGCAGTACTTC.